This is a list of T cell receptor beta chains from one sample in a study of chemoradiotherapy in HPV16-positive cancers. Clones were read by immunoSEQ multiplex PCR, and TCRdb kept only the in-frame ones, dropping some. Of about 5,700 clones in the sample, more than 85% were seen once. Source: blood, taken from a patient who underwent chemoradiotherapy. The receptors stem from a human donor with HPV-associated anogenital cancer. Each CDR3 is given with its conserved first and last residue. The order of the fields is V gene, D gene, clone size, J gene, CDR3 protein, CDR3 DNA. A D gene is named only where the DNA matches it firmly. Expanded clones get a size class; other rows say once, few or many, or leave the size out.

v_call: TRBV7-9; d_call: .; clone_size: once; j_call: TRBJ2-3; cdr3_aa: CASSLGAGSSGADTQYF; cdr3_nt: TGTGCCAGCAGCTTAGGTGCGGGCAGTTCGGGGGCAGATACGCAGTATTTT
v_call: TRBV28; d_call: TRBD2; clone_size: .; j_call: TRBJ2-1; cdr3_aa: CASSLSGGRRYNEQFF; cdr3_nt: TGTGCCAGCAGTTTATCGGGGGGGAGGAGATACAATGAGCAGTTCTTC
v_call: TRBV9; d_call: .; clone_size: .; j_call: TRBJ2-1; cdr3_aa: CASSPESGRNEQFF; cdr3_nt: TGTGCCAGCAGCCCGGAATCGGGACGCAATGAGCAGTTCTTC
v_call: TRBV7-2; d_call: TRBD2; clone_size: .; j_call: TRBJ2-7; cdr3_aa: CASSLSVAGGYEQYF; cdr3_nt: TGTGCCAGCAGCTTATCAGTAGCGGGGGGCTACGAGCAGTACTTC
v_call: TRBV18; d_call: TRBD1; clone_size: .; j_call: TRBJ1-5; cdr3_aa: CASSPGRGHSNQPQHF; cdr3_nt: TGTGCCAGCTCACCAGGGAGGGGGCATAGCAATCAGCCCCAGCATTTT
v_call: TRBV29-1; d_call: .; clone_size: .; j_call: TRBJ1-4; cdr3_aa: CSVATATNEKLFF; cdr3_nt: TGCAGCGTTGCGACGGCTACTAATGAAAAACTGTTTTTT
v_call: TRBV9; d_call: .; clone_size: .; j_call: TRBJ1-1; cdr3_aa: CASSPWGGTRNTEAFF; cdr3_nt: TGTGCCAGCAGCCCATGGGGGGGCACACGGAACACTGAAGCTTTCTTT
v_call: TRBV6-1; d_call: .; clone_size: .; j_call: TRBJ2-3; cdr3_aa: CASSTRQSTDTQYF; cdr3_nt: TGTGCCAGCAGTACCCGACAGAGCACAGATACGCAGTATTTT
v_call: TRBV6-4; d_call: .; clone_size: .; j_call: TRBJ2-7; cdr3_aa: CASRDQRPGSYEQYF; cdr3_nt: TGTGCCAGCAGAGACCAGCGGCCCGGCTCCTACGAGCAGTACTTC
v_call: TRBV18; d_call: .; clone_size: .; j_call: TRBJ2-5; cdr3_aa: CASSPSRQETQYF; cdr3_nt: TGTGCCAGCTCACCAAGTCGGCAAGAGACCCAGTACTTC
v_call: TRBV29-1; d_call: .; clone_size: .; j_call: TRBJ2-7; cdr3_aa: CSVEVWGEQYF; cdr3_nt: TGCAGCGTTGAAGTCTGGGGCGAGCAGTACTTC
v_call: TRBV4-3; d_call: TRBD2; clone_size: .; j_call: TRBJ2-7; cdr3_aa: CASSQALILGEGRTYEQYF; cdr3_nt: TGCGCCAGCAGCCAAGCATTAATCTTAGGGGAGGGTCGCACCTACGAGCAGTACTTC
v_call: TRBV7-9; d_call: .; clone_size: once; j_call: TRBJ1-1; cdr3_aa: CASSFNRVLNTEAFF; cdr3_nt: TGTGCCAGCAGCTTCAACCGGGTACTTAACACTGAAGCTTTCTTT
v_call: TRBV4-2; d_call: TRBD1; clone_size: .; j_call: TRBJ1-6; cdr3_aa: CASSPSGTGENSPLHF; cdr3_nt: TGTGCCAGCAGCCCGAGCGGGACAGGGGAAAATTCACCCCTCCACTTT
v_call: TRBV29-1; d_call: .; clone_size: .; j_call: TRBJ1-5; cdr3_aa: CSVALGVSNQPQHF; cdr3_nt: TGCAGCGTCGCTCTAGGGGTTAGCAATCAGCCCCAGCATTTT
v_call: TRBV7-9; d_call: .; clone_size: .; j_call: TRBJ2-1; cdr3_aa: CATNTLWGGLKHEQFF; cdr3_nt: TGTGCCACCAACACCCTGTGGGGGGGCCTGAAGCATGAGCAGTTCTTC